These 19 T cell receptor beta chains came from one sample sequenced in a study of cytomegalovirus exposure and HLA in healthy donors. PCR employed 60 Vbeta and 13 Jbeta primers. Assay used: immunoSEQ multiplex PCR; TCRdb lists only in-frame clones, some missing. This table has about 150,000 clones, around 79% appearing once. The sequenced sample was PBMCs. These receptors came from a woman between 35 and 50 years old in good health and CMV-seronegative.

The gene calls are TRBV7-9 and TRBJ1-2; 10 bases match TRBD1. J lost 3 bases, V lost 0 bases, and 4 bases had no gene match. Germline CDR1 reads SEHNR; CDR2 reads FQNEAQ (reference sequence). The CDR3 spans 16 residues. Written as DNA, the CDR3 is TGTGCCAGCAGCTTAGCGGGGACAGGGGAATACTATGGCTACACCTTC. Translated: CASSLAGTGEYYGYTF.

The chain carries TRBV7-9 and TRBJ1-1, with a weak D call TRBD1 (6 bases). CDR3 size: 15 residues. Germline assignment: CDR1 SEHNR and CDR2 FQNEAQ (reference sequence). V was trimmed by 5 bases and J by 1 base, leaving 14 bases between them. CDR3 amino acids: CASSLTGTKNTEAFF. The DNA of the CDR3 is TGTGCCAGCAGCCTAACCGGGACAAAGAACACTGAAGCTTTCTTT.

The chain combines TRBV27 with TRBJ1-1; D might be TRBD1 (5 bases). Trimming shortened V by 6 bases and J by 3 bases, and 14 bases separated the two germline ends. The CDR3 covers 14 residues. Germline CDR1 and CDR2: MNHEY and SMNVEV (reference sequence). In DNA form, the CDR3 reads TGTGCCAGCAGCTCACAGGAAAAGGACACTGAAGCTTTCTTT. Amino acid sequence: CASSSQEKDTEAFF.

This clone was recorded only once. This rearrangement joins TRBV5-1 to TRBJ1-2, with 12 bases identical to TRBD1. V lost 0 bases to trimming and J lost 2 bases; unmatched junction nucleotides: 2. Germline V gene data show CDR1 as SGHRS and CDR2 as YFSETQ. This CDR3 is 16 amino acids long. CDR3 sequence: CASSLEGTGGNYGYTF. The CDR3 region has the DNA TGCGCCAGCAGCTTGGAAGGGACAGGGGGCAACTATGGCTACACCTTC.

This rearrangement joins TRBV6-5 to TRBJ2-3, with 7 positions matching TRBD1. Germline CDR1 reads MNHEY; CDR2 reads SVGAGI. V lost 6 bases and J lost 5; bases outside the gene matches: 8. This CDR3 comprises 14 residues. The CDR3 protein is CASRTGLRGDTQYF. The CDR3 coding sequence is TGTGCCAGCAGGACAGGGCTTCGTGGAGATACGCAGTATTTT.

This rearrangement joins TRBV9 to TRBJ2-7; maybe TRBD1 (6 bases). Trimming cost V 0 bases and J 2 bases, with 9 bases left between them. The CDR3 consists of 14 residues. CDR1 is SGDLS, CDR2 YYNGEE, per germline. This CDR3 reads CASSVGGGAYEQYF. The DNA for the CDR3 is TGTGCCAGCAGCGTAGGAGGGGGAGCCTACGAGCAGTACTTC.

The CDR3 is CASSVGTTNTEAFF. DNA of the CDR3: TGCGCCAGCAGCGTCGGGACAACAAACACTGAAGCTTTCTTT. The rearrangement uses TRBV5-1 and TRBJ1-1, with D tentatively TRBD1 (6 bases). V lost 4 bases, J lost 2 bases, and 12 bases lay in between. CDR1 SGHRS and CDR2 YFSETQ come from the germline V gene. There are 14 residues in the CDR3.

The chain is built from TRBV7-9 and TRBJ1-5, with D possibly being TRBD1 (5 bases). Germline CDR1 and CDR2: SEHNR and FQNEAQ (reference sequence). The CDR3 length is 13 residues. Trimming removed 1 base from V and 7 bases from J, with 8 bases in between. CDR3 amino acids: CASSLGGGQPQHF. CDR3 bases: TGTGCCAGCAGCTTAGGGGGGGGGCAGCCCCAGCATTTT.

The V gene is TRBV7-9, the J gene TRBJ2-3; D is possibly TRBD2 (5 bases). The CDR3 has 15 amino acids. V shed 9 bases and J shed 1 base, with 17 bases lying between them. Germline CDR1 SEHNR, CDR2 FQNEAQ (reference sequence). CDR3 region: CASATLVGGTDTQYF. CDR3 coding DNA: TGTGCCAGTGCGACACTCGTCGGGGGCACAGATACGCAGTATTTT.

The genes are TRBV27 and TRBJ2-3; maybe TRBD1 (5 bases). CDR1 is MNHEY and CDR2 is SMNVEV in the germline V gene (reference sequence). V lost 0 bases and J lost 7, with 11 bases in between. The CDR3 totals 14 residues. The CDR3 DNA is TGTGCCAGCAGTTTATCGGGTGGGGCCAATACGCAGTATTTT. It specifies CASSLSGGANTQYF.

The chain carries TRBV27 and TRBJ1-6; D not resolved. Germline V gene sequence: CDR1 MNHEY, CDR2 SMNVEV (reference sequence). Trimming removed 11 bases from V and 0 bases from J, with 14 bases in between. CDR3 size: 15 residues. CDR3 bases: TGTGCCGCTGGCAGGCAGAGCTCCTATAATTCACCCCTCCACTTT. It is translated as CAAGRQSSYNSPLHF.

CDR3 protein: CASSAQSIISSNQPQHF. CDR3 nucleotide sequence: TGTGCCAGCAGTGCCCAGTCGATAATATCTAGCAATCAGCCCCAGCATTTT. This chain uses TRBV2 with TRBJ1-5; D gene unclear. There are 17 residues in the CDR3. From germline, CDR1 is SNHLY and CDR2 FYNNEI. V dropped 4 bases and J dropped 0 bases, with 16 bases sitting between them. Together with reference TRBV2 and TRBJ1-5, the CDR3 gives the full variable domain: EPEVTQTPSHQVTQMGQEVILRCVPISNHLYFYWYRQILGQKVEFLVSFYNNEISEKSEIFDDQFSVERPDGSNFTLKIRSTKLEDSAMYFCASSAQSIISSNQPQHFGDGTRLSIL.

The V and J genes are TRBV6-5 and TRBJ2-7; 8 nucleotides line up with TRBD1. This CDR3 comprises 12 residues. The germline V gene encodes CDR1 MNHEY and CDR2 SVGAGI. After removal of 4 bases from V and 5 bases from J, the junction contained 1 base not matched to a gene. CDR3 DNA sequence: TGTGCCAGCAGTTCAGGGGGCCACGAGCAGTACTTC. Its protein product is CASSSGGHEQYF.

This chain joins TRBV19 and TRBJ2-7; TRBD1 aligns across 9 bases. Germline CDR1 and CDR2: LNHDA and SQIVND (reference sequence). With 9 bases clipped from V and 2 bases from J, the junction kept 5 bases outside the gene matches. CDR3 length: 13 residues. The CDR3 bases are TGTGCCAGCCAAGGGACAGGGCCCTACGAGCAGTACTTC. Protein sequence: CASQGTGPYEQYF.

V gene TRBV5-1 combines with J gene TRBJ2-3; D not certain. This CDR3 comprises 13 residues. The germline V gene has CDR1 SGHRS and CDR2 YFSETQ. V shed 10 bases and J shed 1 base, with 13 bases lying between them. CDR3 DNA sequence: TGCGCCGCTGGAGATCCGGGCACAGATACGCAGTATTTT. Translating it yields CAAGDPGTDTQYF.

The chain joins TRBV6-5 to TRBJ2-7, with TRBD2 as a possible D gene (6 bases). Germline-derived CDR1 and CDR2 are MNHEY and SVGAGI. The CDR3 totals 14 residues. V was cut by 0 bases and J by 6 bases, with 12 bases left in between. The DNA for the CDR3 is TGTGCCAGCAGTTACTCGGCGCGGGGACGCGAGCAGTACTTC. Translation: CASSYSARGREQYF.

This clone came up once. V and J are TRBV6-5 and TRBJ2-7, with TRBD1 matching 8 bases. Germline loops: CDR1 MNHEY, CDR2 SVGAGI. The CDR3 is made up of 13 amino acids. V dropped 7 bases and J dropped 4; count of bases not matched to a gene: 6. CDR3 bases: TGTGCCAGCAAGACTGGACAGGGATACGAGCAGTACTTC. Encoded protein: CASKTGQGYEQYF.

The V gene is TRBV9, the J gene TRBJ2-1, with 13 bases identical to TRBD2. The germline CDR1 and CDR2 sequences are SGDLS and YYNGEE. Trimming cost V 4 bases and J 1 base; bases outside gene matches: 2. The CDR3 length is 16 residues. DNA for the CDR3: TGTGCCAGCAGCTGGGGACTAGCGGGGTCCTACAATGAGCAGTTCTTC. Amino acids: CASSWGLAGSYNEQFF.

This chain connects TRBV5-1 to TRBJ1-2; 7 nucleotides align to TRBD1. Per the germline V gene, CDR1 is SGHRS and CDR2 is YFSETQ. The V gene end was trimmed by 0 bases and the J gene end by 6 bases; junction bases not matched to a gene: 5. The CDR3 is made up of 14 amino acids. The CDR3: CASSLAGRGDGYTF. DNA for the CDR3: TGCGCCAGCAGCTTGGCCGGCAGGGGGGATGGCTACACCTTC.